This T cell receptor beta chain was recorded in a study of post-analysis software for immune sequencing data. For the study at large: Disease trajectories encompassed relapsing-remitting, secondary progressive and progressive-relapsing multiple sclerosis. The study, taken as a whole, reports: In patients, TRBV5-6, TRBV5-1 and TRBV20-1 belonged to roughly 5 TRBV segments found more frequently than in controls. Controls had significantly higher normalized Chao1 diversity than multiple sclerosis patients.

J gave up 5 bases and V 0 bases, and 6 bases lay outside the gene matches. Per the germline V gene, CDR1 is LGHNA and CDR2 is YSLEER. The CDR3 is 16 amino acids. Concerning this clonotype: Its antigen is not known.

Each TCR beta cDNA library carried unique molecular identifiers. TCRdb independently ran MiXCR on the PCR reads; one entry per CDR3 protein. The sample yields a few hundred thousand distinct CDR3 sequences, approximately 46% seen once. Specimen: blood. The TCR was taken from a girl aged 10 to 17 with multiple sclerosis. The chain has TRBV4-3 and TRBJ2-5; TRBD2 matches 10 bases. The CDR3 DNA sequence: TGCGCCAGCAGCCAAGATGCTAGCGGGAGCGATGAGACCCAGTACTTC. This translates into CASSQDASGSDETQYF.